This T cell receptor beta chain was obtained from a study of T cells in localized non-small cell lung cancer. Libraries were prepared by immunoSEQ multiplex PCR; TCRdb keeps only in-frame clonotypes and omits some of them. The repertoire holds roughly 2,000 clones, 15% to 20% seen once, with approximately 12% in the top ten. This CDR3 comprises 14 residues. The ends were cut back, 2 bases at V and 1 base at J, with 8 bases in the middle. Germline V lookup: CDR1 SGHNT, CDR2 YENEEA. The chain employs TRBV11-3 and TRBJ2-5, with a possible D match to TRBD2 (5 bases). The source material was normal lung tissue next to the tumor, sampled before any cancer treatment. The TCR was taken from a male donor at least 60 years old with stage I non-small cell lung cancer. CDR3 sequence (DNA): TGTGCCAGCAGCTTACAAAGCGGCCAAGAGACCCAGTACTTC. Protein product: CASSLQSGQETQYF.